The 29 T cell receptor beta chains below come from one sample, sequenced in a study of cytomegalovirus exposure and HLA in healthy donors. PCR employed 60 Vbeta and 13 Jbeta primers. The method was immunoSEQ multiplex PCR; TCRdb's version includes in-frame clones alone and lacks a portion of them. The repertoire consists of about 260,000 clones, with roughly 86% occurring once and the leading ten covering roughly 2%. What was sequenced was PBMCs. These receptors came from a woman in her forties in good health and CMV-seropositive.

This chain connects TRBV28 to TRBJ1-1, with TRBD1 matching over 8 bases. V lost 7 bases and J lost 4; bases outside the gene matches: 20. This CDR3 is built from 18 residues. The V gene's germline CDR1 is MDHEN and CDR2 SYDVKM. For the CDR3, the DNA is TGTGCCAGCAATTTCGGGTGGAGACAGGGGTTCCCGGGCACTGAAGCTTTCTTT. Translation: CASNFGWRQGFPGTEAFF.

This clone was seen just once. CDR3 amino acids: CASRPTRWGGNEQFF. The CDR3 DNA reads TGTGCCAGCAGGCCTACTAGATGGGGGGGCAATGAGCAGTTCTTC. This sequence joins TRBV7-2 and TRBJ2-1, with 7 positions matching TRBD2. Germline lookup yields CDR1 SGHTA and CDR2 FQGNSA. The trim removed 6 bases at V and 6 bases at J, leaving 11 bases unmatched. The CDR3 has 15 amino acids.

The chain is built from TRBV6-5 and TRBJ1-2; D is uncertain. The CDR3 is made up of 15 amino acids. Trimming removed 5 bases at V and 8 bases at J, with 21 bases between. Germline CDR1 MNHEY, CDR2 SVGAGI. Here the CDR3 DNA reads TGTGCCAGCAGTCCTGAACTCGGGGTCGCCTGGGGCTACACCTTC. It codes for CASSPELGVAWGYTF.

The V call is TRBV18, the J call TRBJ1-1; 12 bases agree with TRBD1. The CDR3 spans 17 residues. Trimming removed 4 bases from V and 0 bases from J; junction bases left unmatched: 6. Germline CDR1 KGHSH, CDR2 LQKENI. The chain's CDR3 is CASSLWDRGHMNTEAFF. Written as DNA, the CDR3 is TGTGCCAGCTCACTATGGGACAGGGGGCACATGAACACTGAAGCTTTCTTT.

The rearrangement joins TRBV29-1 to TRBJ2-5; 7 nucleotides line up with TRBD1. Germline CDR1 SQVTM, CDR2 ANQGSEA. This CDR3 has 12 residues. Trimming at V came to 7 bases and at J to 2 bases, leaving 4 bases not matched to a gene. The CDR3 here is CSGGQKQETQYF. In DNA form, the CDR3 reads TGCAGCGGGGGACAGAAACAAGAGACCCAGTACTTC.

This sequence joins TRBV7-2 and TRBJ2-7; no definite D call. Trimming shortened V by 2 bases and J by 7 bases, and 12 bases separated the two germline ends. CDR3 size: 13 residues. CDR1 and CDR2 (germline): SGHTA, FQGNSA. The CDR3 coding sequence is TGTGCCAGCAGCTTAAATGGCGGTCGGGAGCAGTACTTC. Translated, it gives CASSLNGGREQYF. The entire variable domain, with the rest obtained from reference TRBV7-2 and TRBJ2-7, is as follows: GAGVSQSPSNKVTEKGKDVELRCDPISGHTALYWYRQSLGQGLEFLIYFQGNSAPDKSGLPSDRFSAERTGGSVSTLTIQRTQQEDSAVYLCASSLNGGREQYFGPGTRLTVT.

The V gene is TRBV7-9, the J gene TRBJ2-5; TRBD2 is a possible D gene (5 bases). Near its end, the DNA agrees better with TRBJ2-7, so the J call may be wrong. The CDR3 extends over 14 amino acids. Germline CDR1 reads SEHNR; CDR2 reads FQNEAQ (reference sequence). CDR3 DNA: TGTGCCAGCAGCTTAGCGGGGAGAACCTACGAGCAGTACTTC. This translates into CASSLAGRTYEQYF.

The chain combines TRBV9 with TRBJ2-1, with 10 nucleotides matching TRBD2. CDR1 and CDR2 (germline): SGDLS, YYNGEE. The CDR3 has 13 amino acids. V was clipped by 1 base and J by 9 bases; unmatched bases: 1. CDR3 in DNA: TGTGCCAGCAGCGTAAGCGGGAGGGGTGAGCAGTTCTTC. Residues: CASSVSGRGEQFF.

The rearrangement uses TRBV6-5 and TRBJ1-1, with D uncertain. The V and J ends lost 0 bases and 7 bases respectively, with 15 bases between them. The germline CDR1 and CDR2 sequences are MNHEY and SVGAGI. This CDR3 contains 15 residues. The CDR3 region has the DNA TGTGCCAGCAGTTACTCGAGTATTGGAGTCAGTGAAGCTTTCTTT. Amino acids: CASSYSSIGVSEAFF.

The CDR3 loop reads CASIRQGALKDIQYF. The CDR3, as DNA: TGTGCCAGCATCCGGCAGGGGGCCCTGAAGGACATTCAGTACTTC. The chain combines TRBV5-6 with TRBJ2-4, with TRBD1 identical over 8 bases. Looked up from germline, CDR1 is SGHDT and CDR2 is YYEEEE. This CDR3 spans 15 amino acids. V gave up 6 bases and J gave up 8 bases; unmatched junction bases: 13.

V and J are TRBV5-6 and TRBJ1-5; 7 bases agree with TRBD1. Germline V gene data show CDR1 as SGHDT and CDR2 as YYEEEE. V was clipped by 4 bases and J by 0 bases; unmatched bases: 10. The CDR3 totals 17 residues. Written as DNA, the CDR3 is TGTGCCAGCAGCCGGAGACAAGGGGGCTATAGCAATCAGCCCCAGCATTTT. Translated, it gives CASSRRQGGYSNQPQHF. Combining the CDR3 with reference TRBV5-6 and TRBJ1-5 gives the whole variable domain DAGVTQSPTHLIKTRGQQVTLRCSPKSGHDTVSWYQQALGQGPQFIFQYYEEEERQRGNFPDRFSGHQFPNYSSELNVNALLLGDSALYLCASSRRQGGYSNQPQHFGDGTRLSIL.

The rearrangement uses TRBV25-1 and TRBJ2-3; 10 nucleotides line up with TRBD1. The CDR3 contains 16 residues. V dropped 7 bases and J dropped 1; count of bases not matched to a gene: 8. Germline CDR1 is MGHDK and CDR2 is SYGVNS. CDR3 sequence reads: CASTRAGTGGTDTQYF. The CDR3 nucleotides are TGTGCCAGCACCAGAGCCGGGACAGGGGGCACAGATACGCAGTATTTT.

The rearrangement links TRBV12-5 to TRBJ1-2; a possible D gene is TRBD1 (5 bases). The V end was cut by 5 bases, the J end by 8 bases, with 15 bases between. This CDR3 has 13 amino acids. Germline CDR1 and CDR2: LGHNT and FRNRAP. The CDR3 sequence is CASGPKGHEGYTF. The CDR3 bases are TGTGCTAGTGGTCCAAAAGGACACGAGGGCTACACCTTC.

The chain employs TRBV28 and TRBJ2-7; possibly TRBD1 for D (6 bases). The germline CDR1 and CDR2 sequences are MDHEN and SYDVKM. There are 13 residues in the CDR3. Deletions cut 5 bases from V and 3 bases from J, with 11 bases between. CDR3 amino acids: CASSPDSSYEQYF. The CDR3 bases are TGTGCCAGCAGTCCGGACAGCAGCTACGAGCAGTACTTC.

This clone came up once. This rearrangement joins TRBV6-1 to TRBJ1-5; D gene ambiguous. Trimming cost V 2 bases and J 0 bases, with 11 bases left between them. The CDR3 covers 16 residues. The V gene's germline CDR1 is MNHNS and CDR2 SASEGT. The CDR3 here is CASSEYGGLSNQPQHF. In nucleotides, the CDR3 is TGTGCCAGCAGTGAATATGGTGGACTTAGCAATCAGCCCCAGCATTTT.

The chain combines TRBV6-1 with TRBJ1-1; TRBD1 is a possible D gene (5 bases). V lost 6 bases to trimming and J lost 10 bases, with 12 bases between them. Germline values: CDR1 MNHNS, CDR2 SASEGT. The CDR3 length is 11 residues. As DNA, the CDR3 is TGTGCCAGCAGCCCGGGGGTGGGAGCTTTCTTT. As protein: CASSPGVGAFF.

The CDR3: CAWSPSRALKETQYF. CDR3 nucleotide sequence: TGTGCCTGGAGTCCCTCGAGGGCGCTAAAAGAGACCCAGTACTTC. V and J are TRBV30 and TRBJ2-5, with D tentatively TRBD2 (5 bases). Germline V lookup: CDR1 GTSNPN, CDR2 SVGIG (reference sequence). This CDR3 spans 15 amino acids. With 2 bases removed from V and 3 bases from J, the gap between germline ends came to 16 bases.

The chain links TRBV29-1 to TRBJ2-3, with TRBD2 matching 10 bases. Trimming took 4 bases from V and 2 from J; bases not matched to a gene: 3. The CDR3 contains 14 residues. Germline V CDR1 and CDR2: SQVTM, ANQGSEA. CDR3: CSVGTSGTTDTQYF. The CDR3 bases are TGCAGCGTTGGGACTAGCGGTACCACAGATACGCAGTATTTT.

CDR3 sequence reads: CASSVGGGGTWGNEQFF. Written as DNA, the CDR3 is TGTGCCAGCAGCGTAGGGGGTGGCGGGACGTGGGGGAATGAGCAGTTCTTC. The J gene is TRBJ2-1, the V gene TRBV9; tentative D call: TRBD2 (6 bases). Trimming removed 0 bases at V and 7 bases at J, with 20 bases between. This CDR3 has 17 residues. In germline, CDR1 is SGDLS, CDR2 YYNGEE.

The gene calls are TRBV28 and TRBJ1-5; 7 nucleotides match TRBD1. There are 13 residues in the CDR3. V was pared by 5 bases and J by 4 bases, with 2 bases of the junction left unmatched. Germline CDR1 and CDR2: MDHEN and SYDVKM. The CDR3 sequence is CASSQTGNQPQHF. DNA for the CDR3: TGTGCCAGCAGTCAGACAGGGAATCAGCCCCAGCATTTT. Supplemented by reference TRBV28 and TRBJ1-5, the full variable domain reads DVKVTQSSRYLVKRTGEKVFLECVQDMDHENMFWYRQDPGLGLRLIYFSYDVKMKEKGDIPEGYSVSREKKERFSLILESASTNQTSMYLCASSQTGNQPQHFGDGTRLSIL.

The chain combines TRBV2 with TRBJ2-2; 8 nucleotides match TRBD1. The CDR3 loop spans 15 amino acids. The V segment lost 7 bases and the J segment 6 bases; nucleotides outside the gene matches: 10. CDR1 and CDR2 (germline): SNHLY, FYNNEI. In DNA, the CDR3 is TGTGCCAGCAACAAGGACAGGGTTCTTCCCGGGGAGCTGTTTTTT. Amino acid sequence: CASNKDRVLPGELFF.

This chain connects TRBV5-1 to TRBJ2-5, with D perhaps TRBD2 (5 bases). V was pared by 1 base and J by 3 bases, with 7 bases between. The CDR3 loop spans 13 amino acids. CDR1 SGHRS and CDR2 YFSETQ come from the germline V gene. CDR3 nucleotide sequence: TGCGCCAGCAGCTTGTACGGGGAAGAGACCCAGTACTTC. Translation: CASSLYGEETQYF.

V usage is TRBV28 and J usage is TRBJ2-2, with 9 bases aligning to TRBD1. CDR1 MDHEN and CDR2 SYDVKM come from the germline V gene. The CDR3 runs 16 residues. Trimming at V came to 6 bases and at J to 5 bases, leaving 10 bases not matched to a gene. Here the CDR3 DNA reads TGTGCCAGCAGATCCTCCGGGACAGGGAGAACCGGGGAGCTGTTTTTT. This sequence encodes CASRSSGTGRTGELFF.

The chain links TRBV7-9 to TRBJ1-3; TRBD1 matches 7 bases. J lost 1 base, V lost 5 bases, and 8 bases had no gene match. In germline, CDR1 is SEHNR, CDR2 FQNEAQ (reference sequence). CDR3 length equals 16 residues. In DNA, the CDR3 is TGTGCCAGCAGCATCCCCTCGACAGGGTCTGGAAACACCATATATTTT. Its protein is CASSIPSTGSGNTIYF. The whole variable domain, remainder taken from reference TRBV7-9 and TRBJ1-3, is DTGVSQNPRHKITKRGQNVTFRCDPISEHNRLYWYRQTLGQGPEFLTYFQNEAQLEKSRLLSDRFSAERPKGSFSTLEIQRTEQGDSAMYLCASSIPSTGSGNTIYFGEGSWLTVV.

The gene calls are TRBV11-2 and TRBJ1-2; 11 bases fit TRBD1. After removal of 5 bases from V and 0 bases from J, the junction contained 8 bases not matched to a gene. Germline CDR1 SGHAT, CDR2 FQNNGV. The CDR3 extends over 17 amino acids. CDR3 DNA sequence: TGTGCCAGCAGCCTAAGGGACAGGGGGGACCCTAACTATGGCTACACCTTC. Amino acids: CASSLRDRGDPNYGYTF.

This chain uses TRBV10-2 with TRBJ1-5, with a possible D match to TRBD1 (6 bases). The germline CDR1 and CDR2 sequences are WSHSY and SAAADI. V dropped 2 bases and J dropped 4 bases, with 12 bases sitting between them. The CDR3 spans 15 residues. The CDR3 sequence is CASSEARGFNQPQHF. CDR3 in DNA: TGCGCCAGCAGTGAGGCCAGGGGTTTTAATCAGCCCCAGCATTTT.

The chain is built from TRBV9 and TRBJ2-2; 9 nucleotides agree with TRBD2. From germline, CDR1 is SGDLS and CDR2 YYNGEE. J lost 2 bases, V lost 4 bases, and 6 bases had no gene match. The CDR3 runs to 16 residues. The DNA of the CDR3 is TGTGCCAGCAGCCCACGACTAGCGGATAACACCGGGGAGCTGTTTTTT. It specifies CASSPRLADNTGELFF.

The chain links TRBV28 to TRBJ2-1; maybe TRBD2 (5 bases). Per the germline V gene, CDR1 is MDHEN and CDR2 is SYDVKM. Trimming removed 5 bases from V and 0 bases from J, with 17 bases in between. The CDR3 totals 17 residues. The CDR3 region is CASSAISSRGSYNEQFF. DNA of the CDR3: TGTGCCAGCAGTGCAATCTCTTCTCGGGGCTCCTACAATGAGCAGTTCTTC.

The rearrangement joins TRBV2 to TRBJ1-5, with D uncertain. Germline CDR1 and CDR2: SNHLY and FYNNEI. The CDR3 has 16 residues. The germline V and J ends were trimmed by 4 bases and 6 bases, with 19 bases remaining between them. The DNA for the CDR3 is TGTGCCAGCAGTGTCGACGGAGGAGGTTTCAGTCAGCCCCAGCATTTT. Residues: CASSVDGGGFSQPQHF.